What follows is one TCR beta chain and its context. Its antigen is unknown. This sample was included in a study of a mutant IDH1 vaccine in newly diagnosed glioma. Study at large: Among treated patients, approximately 62% were male and approximately 40% female, and mean age was around 40 years. Antecedent treatment encompassed radiotherapy, temozolomide, or their combination; the majority received both.

Time point described: baseline, week 1 (first vaccination visit). Treatment specified: pre-vaccination baseline after standard-of-care therapy. The astrocytomas were IDH1-mutant, ATRX-negative, and WHO grade 3 or 4. The assay was immunoSEQ multiplex PCR, and TCRdb's table has in-frame clones only and misses some. The table shows roughly 70,000 clones, with approximately 82% occurring only once. Study results and limitations: Apparently, pseudoprogression bore no relation to changes among the top peripheral T cell clonotypes.

The material was peripheral blood mononuclear cells (PBMCs), obtained from a glioma patient treated with radiotherapy, temozolomide or both. The receptor was isolated from a woman between 18 and 29 years old with glioma. Some clones in this sample may be carry-over from other donors' samples.

The CDR3 loop reads CASSLPRGGSGNTIYF. The CDR3 DNA is TGTGCCAGCAGCCTCCCTCGTGGGGGAAGTGGAAACACCATATATTTT. The V gene is TRBV11-2, the J gene TRBJ1-3; the D gene is possibly TRBD1 (5 bases). V lost 5 bases to trimming and J lost 3 bases, with 17 bases between them. Germline CDR1 is SGHAT and CDR2 is FQNNGV. The CDR3 is 16 residues long. Full variable domain (rest looked up from reference TRBV11-2 and TRBJ1-3): EAGVAQSPRYKIIEKRQSVAFWCNPISGHATLYWYQQILGQGPKLLIQFQNNGVVDDSQLPKDRFSAERLKGVDSTLKIQPAKLEDSAVYLCASSLPRGGSGNTIYFGEGSWLTVV.